These T cell receptor beta chains were read from a single sample in a study of shared clonotypes between healthy human individuals. Sequencing was performed with immunoSEQ multiplex PCR; in TCRdb, only in-frame clones are kept and a portion is missing. The sample lists more than 600,000 clones, approximately 90% occurring once. Sequencing was performed on naive CD8+ T cells sorted from blood. Every receptor here comes from a man aged 30 to 45 in good health. Each CDR3 is given with its conserved first and last residue. D genes are given only for firm matches.

j_gene,d_gene,len,v_gene,CDR3nt,CDR3aa
TRBJ2-7,.,15,TRBV7-9,TGTGCCAGCAGCTCAGAGACAGGACAGACCTACGAGCAGTACTTC,CASSSETGQTYEQYF
TRBJ2-3,.,14,TRBV9,TGTGCCAGCAGCGTAGCCGGAAGCCCAGATACGCAGTATTTT,CASSVAGSPDTQYF
TRBJ2-7,TRBD2,14,TRBV28,TGTGCCATAGGCGAGCGGGAGGGGATTTACGAGCAGTACTTC,CAIGEREGIYEQYF
TRBJ2-7,.,17,TRBV9,TGTGCCAGCAGCGCCACCCTGAACGCGGGGCATGCCTACGAGCAGTACTTC,CASSATLNAGHAYEQYF
TRBJ2-1,.,13,TRBV29-1,TGCAGCGCTGCCCCCCAGGGGTACAATGAGCAGTTCTTC,CSAAPQGYNEQFF
TRBJ2-7,TRBD2,13,TRBV27,TGTGCCAGCCAACTACTAGCGGGAGACGAGCAGTACTTC,CASQLLAGDEQYF
TRBJ2-2,.,16,TRBV28,TGTGCCAGCACCTACAGGGTAGTGTTGAACACCGGGGAGCTGTTTTTT,CASTYRVVLNTGELFF
TRBJ2-1,TRBD2,15,TRBV19,TGTGCCAGTAGCGTAGCGGGGAGGCAGCGGGATGAGCAGTTCTTC,CASSVAGRQRDEQFF
TRBJ2-7,.,14,TRBV5-4,TGTGCCAGCAGCGCACCGGGACTGGCAGCCGAGCAGTACTTC,CASSAPGLAAEQYF
TRBJ2-7,TRBD2,14,TRBV7-9,TGTGCCAGCAGCCCCGGGACTAGCCTCGGCGAGCAGTACTTC,CASSPGTSLGEQYF